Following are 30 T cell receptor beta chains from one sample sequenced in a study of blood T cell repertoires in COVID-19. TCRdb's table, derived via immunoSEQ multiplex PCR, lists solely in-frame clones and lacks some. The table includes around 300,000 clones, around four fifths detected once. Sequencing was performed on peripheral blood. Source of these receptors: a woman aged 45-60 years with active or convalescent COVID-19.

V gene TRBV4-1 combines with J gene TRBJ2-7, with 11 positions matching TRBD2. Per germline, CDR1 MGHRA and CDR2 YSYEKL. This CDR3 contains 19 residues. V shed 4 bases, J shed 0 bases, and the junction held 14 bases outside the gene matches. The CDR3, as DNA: TGCGCCAGCAGCCTCCTCCTAAGTTTAGCGGGAGGGAGCTCCTACGAGCAGTACTTC. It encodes CASSLLLSLAGGSSYEQYF.

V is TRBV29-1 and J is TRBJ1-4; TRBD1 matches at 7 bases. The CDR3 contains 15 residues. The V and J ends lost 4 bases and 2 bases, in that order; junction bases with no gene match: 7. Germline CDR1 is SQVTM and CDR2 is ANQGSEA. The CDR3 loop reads CSVGAGGTTNEKLFF. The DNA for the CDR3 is TGCAGCGTTGGAGCAGGGGGAACGACTAATGAAAAACTGTTTTTT.

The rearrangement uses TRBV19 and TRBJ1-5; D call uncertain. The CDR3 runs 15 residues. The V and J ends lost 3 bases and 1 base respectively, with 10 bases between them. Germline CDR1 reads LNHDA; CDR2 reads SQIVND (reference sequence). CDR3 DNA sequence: TGTGCCAGTAGTATCATGGCAGGAAGCAATCAGCCCCAGCATTTT. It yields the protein CASSIMAGSNQPQHF.

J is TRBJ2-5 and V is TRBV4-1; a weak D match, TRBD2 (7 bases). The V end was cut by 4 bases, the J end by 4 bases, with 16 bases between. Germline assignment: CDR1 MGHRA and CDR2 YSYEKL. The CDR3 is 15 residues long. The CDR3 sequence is CASSLTAGAGETQYF. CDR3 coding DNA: TGCGCCAGCAGCCTCACCGCGGGGGCGGGAGAGACCCAGTACTTC.

The CDR3 region is CASSQVLAGFNEQFF. In nucleotides, the CDR3 is TGTGCCAGCAGCCAAGTCCTAGCGGGGTTCAATGAGCAGTTCTTC. V and J are TRBV4-2 and TRBJ2-1, with TRBD2 matching 9 bases. This CDR3 spans 15 amino acids. V lost 1 base, J lost 6 bases, and 4 bases stayed unmatched. Germline V gene lookup returns CDR1 LGHNA and CDR2 YNFKEQ.

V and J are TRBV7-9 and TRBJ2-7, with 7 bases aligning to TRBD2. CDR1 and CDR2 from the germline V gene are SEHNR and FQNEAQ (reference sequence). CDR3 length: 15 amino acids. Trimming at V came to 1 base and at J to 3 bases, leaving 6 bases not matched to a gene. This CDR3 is CASSLVGGTNYEQYF. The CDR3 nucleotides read TGTGCCAGCAGCTTAGTCGGGGGGACTAACTACGAGCAGTACTTC.

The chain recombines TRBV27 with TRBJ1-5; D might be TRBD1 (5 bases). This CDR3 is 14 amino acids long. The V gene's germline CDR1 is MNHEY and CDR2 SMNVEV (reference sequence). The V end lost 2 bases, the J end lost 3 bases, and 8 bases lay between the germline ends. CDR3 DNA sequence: TGTGCCAGCAGTTTAAAGGGGTTCAATCAGCCCCAGCATTTT. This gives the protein CASSLKGFNQPQHF.

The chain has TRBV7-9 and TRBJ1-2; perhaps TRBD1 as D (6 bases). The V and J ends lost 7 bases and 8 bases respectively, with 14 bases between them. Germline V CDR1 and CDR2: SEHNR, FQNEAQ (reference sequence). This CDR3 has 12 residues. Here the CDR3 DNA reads TGTGCCAGCAACACAGGGTTGGGGGGCTACACCTTC. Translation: CASNTGLGGYTF.

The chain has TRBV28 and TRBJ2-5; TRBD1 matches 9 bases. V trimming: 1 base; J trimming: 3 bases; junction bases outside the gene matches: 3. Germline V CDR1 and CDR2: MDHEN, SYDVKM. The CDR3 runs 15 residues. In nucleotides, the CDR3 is TGTGCCAGCAGTTTATATGGGACAGGGAAAGAGACCCAGTACTTC. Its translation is CASSLYGTGKETQYF.

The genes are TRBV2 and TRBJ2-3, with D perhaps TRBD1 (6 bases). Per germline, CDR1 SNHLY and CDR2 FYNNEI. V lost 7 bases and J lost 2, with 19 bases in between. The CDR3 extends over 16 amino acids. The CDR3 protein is CASTPSPGQITDTQYF. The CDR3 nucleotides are TGTGCCAGCACCCCATCTCCCGGACAGATCACAGATACGCAGTATTTT.

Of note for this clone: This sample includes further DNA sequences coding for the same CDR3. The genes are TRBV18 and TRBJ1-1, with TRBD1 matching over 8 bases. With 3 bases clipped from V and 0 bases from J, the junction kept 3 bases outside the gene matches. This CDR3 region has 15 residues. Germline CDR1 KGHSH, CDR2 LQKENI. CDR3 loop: CASSPRTGMNTEAFF. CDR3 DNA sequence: TGTGCCAGCTCACCGAGGACAGGGATGAACACTGAAGCTTTCTTT. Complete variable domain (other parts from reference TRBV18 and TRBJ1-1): NAGVMQNPRHLVRRRGQEARLRCSPMKGHSHVYWYRQLPEEGLKFMVYLQKENIIDESGMPKERFSAEFPKEGPSILRIQQVVRGDSAAYFCASSPRTGMNTEAFFGQGTRLTVV.

Here the CDR3 reads CATNGYTF. The CDR3 nucleotides read TGTGCCACCAATGGCTACACCTTC. J is TRBJ1-2 and V is TRBV2; D uncertain. V lost 10 bases and J lost 6, with 3 bases in between. Germline V gene lookup returns CDR1 SNHLY and CDR2 FYNNEI. This CDR3 has 8 amino acids.

The CDR3 DNA reads TGCAGTGCTATAGCTAACTATGGCTACACCTTC. Translated: CSAIANYGYTF. This chain connects TRBV20-1 to TRBJ1-2, with D unresolved. V shed 4 bases and J shed 0 bases, with 3 bases lying between them. Germline-derived CDR1 and CDR2 are DFQATT and SNEGSKA (reference sequence). CDR3 length equals 11 residues.

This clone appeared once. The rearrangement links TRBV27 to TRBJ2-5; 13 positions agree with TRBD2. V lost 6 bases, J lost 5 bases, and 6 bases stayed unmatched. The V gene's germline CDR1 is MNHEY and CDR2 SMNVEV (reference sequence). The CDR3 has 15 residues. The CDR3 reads CASSRTSGSGETQYF. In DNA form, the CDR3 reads TGTGCCAGCAGCAGGACTAGCGGGAGTGGGGAGACCCAGTACTTC.

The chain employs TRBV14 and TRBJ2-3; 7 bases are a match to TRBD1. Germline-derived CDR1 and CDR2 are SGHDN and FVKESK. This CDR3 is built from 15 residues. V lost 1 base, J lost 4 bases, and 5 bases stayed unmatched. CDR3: CASSQGQGGADTQYF. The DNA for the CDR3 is TGTGCCAGCAGCCAAGGACAGGGTGGCGCAGATACGCAGTATTTT.

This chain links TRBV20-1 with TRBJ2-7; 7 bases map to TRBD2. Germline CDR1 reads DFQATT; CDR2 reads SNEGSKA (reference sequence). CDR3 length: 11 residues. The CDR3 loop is CSGSPGGEQYF. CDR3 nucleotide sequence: TGCAGCGGCTCCCCGGGAGGCGAGCAGTACTTC.

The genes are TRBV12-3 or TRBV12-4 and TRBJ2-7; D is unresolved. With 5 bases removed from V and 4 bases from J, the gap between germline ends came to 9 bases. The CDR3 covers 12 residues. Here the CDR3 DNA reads TGTGCCAGCAGTCCTATGCGATACGAGCAGTACTTC. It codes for CASSPMRYEQYF.

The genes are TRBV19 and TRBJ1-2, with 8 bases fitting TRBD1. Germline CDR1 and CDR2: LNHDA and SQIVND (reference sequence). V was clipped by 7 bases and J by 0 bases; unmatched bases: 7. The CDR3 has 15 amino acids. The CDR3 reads CASNNRGTSNYGYTF. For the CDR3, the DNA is TGTGCCAGTAACAACAGGGGGACCTCTAACTATGGCTACACCTTC.

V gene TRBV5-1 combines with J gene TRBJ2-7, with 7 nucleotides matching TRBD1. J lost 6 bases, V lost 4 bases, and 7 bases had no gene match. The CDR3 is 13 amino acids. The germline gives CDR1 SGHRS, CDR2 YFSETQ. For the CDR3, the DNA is TGCGCCAGCAGCCCTTCAGGGGGATTCGAGCAGTACTTC. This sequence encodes CASSPSGGFEQYF.

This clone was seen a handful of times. The CDR3 here is CASGGKTAAGTEAFF. The CDR3, as DNA: TGTGCCAGCGGGGGGAAGACAGCAGCGGGGACTGAAGCTTTCTTT. The J gene is TRBJ1-1, the V gene TRBV2, with a tentative D call TRBD1 (5 bases). V lost 8 bases and J lost 5, with 21 bases in between. Per the germline V gene, CDR1 is SNHLY and CDR2 is FYNNEI. This CDR3 spans 15 amino acids.

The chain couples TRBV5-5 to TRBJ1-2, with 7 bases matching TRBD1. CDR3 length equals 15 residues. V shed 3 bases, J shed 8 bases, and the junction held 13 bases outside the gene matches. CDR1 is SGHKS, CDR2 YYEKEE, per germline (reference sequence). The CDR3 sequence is CASSSNPTGVEGYTF. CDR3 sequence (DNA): TGTGCCAGCAGCTCTAACCCTACAGGGGTAGAAGGCTACACCTTC.

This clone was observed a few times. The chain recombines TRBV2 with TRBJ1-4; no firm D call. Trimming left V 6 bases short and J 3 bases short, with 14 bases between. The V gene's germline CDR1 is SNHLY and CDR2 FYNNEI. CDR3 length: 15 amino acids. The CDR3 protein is CASSPNVSPNEKLFF. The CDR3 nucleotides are TGTGCCAGCAGCCCTAACGTAAGCCCTAATGAAAAACTGTTTTTT.

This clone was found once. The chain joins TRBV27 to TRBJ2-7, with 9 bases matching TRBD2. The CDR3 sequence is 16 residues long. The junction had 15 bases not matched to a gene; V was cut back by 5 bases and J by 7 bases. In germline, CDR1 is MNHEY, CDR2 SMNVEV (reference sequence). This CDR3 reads CASSPISGTSKREQYF. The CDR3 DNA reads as TGTGCCAGCAGTCCCATTTCCGGGACTAGCAAGAGGGAGCAGTACTTC.

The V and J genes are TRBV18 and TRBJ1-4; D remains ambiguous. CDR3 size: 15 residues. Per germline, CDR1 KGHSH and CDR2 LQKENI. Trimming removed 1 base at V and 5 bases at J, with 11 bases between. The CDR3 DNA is TGTGCCAGCTCACCACTCTGGTCAGAAAATGAAAAACTGTTTTTT. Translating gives CASSPLWSENEKLFF.

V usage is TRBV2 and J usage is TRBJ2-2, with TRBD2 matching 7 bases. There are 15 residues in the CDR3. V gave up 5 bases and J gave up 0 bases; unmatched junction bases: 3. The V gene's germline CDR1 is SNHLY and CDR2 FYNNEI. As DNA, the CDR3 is TGTGCCAGCAGTTCTAGCGGAGCGAACACCGGGGAGCTGTTTTTT. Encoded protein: CASSSSGANTGELFF.

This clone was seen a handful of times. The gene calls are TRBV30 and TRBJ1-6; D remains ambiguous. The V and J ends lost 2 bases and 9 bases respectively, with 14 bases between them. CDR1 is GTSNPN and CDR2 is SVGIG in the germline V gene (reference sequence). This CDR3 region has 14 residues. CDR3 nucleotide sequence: TGTGCCTGGAGTCCCCCCCCGGGGAGTTCACCCCTCCACTTT. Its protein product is CAWSPPPGSSPLHF.

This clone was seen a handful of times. CDR3 sequence (DNA): TGTGCCAGCAGCCAATGGACAGGGGTGTTCGAGCAGTACTTC. Its protein product is CASSQWTGVFEQYF. The chain uses TRBV11-2 and TRBJ2-7, with TRBD1 identical over 9 bases. This CDR3 contains 14 residues. Trimming removed 5 bases from V and 6 bases from J; junction bases left unmatched: 8. In germline, CDR1 is SGHAT, CDR2 FQNNGV. Looking up the rest from reference TRBV11-2 and TRBJ2-7 gives the full variable domain: EAGVAQSPRYKIIEKRQSVAFWCNPISGHATLYWYQQILGQGPKLLIQFQNNGVVDDSQLPKDRFSAERLKGVDSTLKIQPAKLEDSAVYLCASSQWTGVFEQYFGPGTRLTVT.

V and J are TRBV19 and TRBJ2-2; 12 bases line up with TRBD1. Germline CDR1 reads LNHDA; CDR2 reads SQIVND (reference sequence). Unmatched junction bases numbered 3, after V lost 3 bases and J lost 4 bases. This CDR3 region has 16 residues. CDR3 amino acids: CASSMGQGAGTGELFF. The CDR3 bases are TGTGCCAGTAGTATGGGACAGGGGGCGGGCACCGGGGAGCTGTTTTTT.

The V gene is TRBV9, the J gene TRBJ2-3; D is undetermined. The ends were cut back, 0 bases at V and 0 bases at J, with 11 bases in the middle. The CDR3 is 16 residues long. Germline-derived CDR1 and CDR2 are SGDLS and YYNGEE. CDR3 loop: CASSVGGRLSTDTQYF. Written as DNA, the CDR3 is TGTGCCAGCAGCGTAGGTGGCAGGCTTAGCACAGATACGCAGTATTTT.

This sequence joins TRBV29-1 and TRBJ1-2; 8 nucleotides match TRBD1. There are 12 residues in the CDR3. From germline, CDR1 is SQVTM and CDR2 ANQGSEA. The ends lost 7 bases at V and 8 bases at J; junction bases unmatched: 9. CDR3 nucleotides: TGCAGCGGTGGACAGGGCGACGGCGGCTACACCTTC. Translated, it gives CSGGQGDGGYTF.